This T cell receptor (beta chain) emerged from a study of cytomegalovirus exposure and HLA in healthy donors. General observations from the study: A list of 150 to 200 TCR beta chains associated with cytomegalovirus was given. It was reportedly the case that the classifier diagnosed cytomegalovirus status with high specificity and sensitivity.

Details on this clone: As yet, its antigen is unknown.

The study ran its PCR with 60 Vbeta and 13 Jbeta primers. Generated by immunoSEQ multiplex PCR, the TCRdb table keeps only in-frame clones and is missing some. The table lists about 140,000 clones. The sequence came from a male donor in good health and CMV-seronegative. Sequencing was performed on PBMCs.

The CDR3 DNA is TGTGCCAGCAGCTTAGGGGGCTACAGCTACGAGCAGTACTTC. Amino acids: CASSLGGYSYEQYF. The chain recombines TRBV7-9 with TRBJ2-7, with D possibly matching TRBD1 (5 bases). The germline gives CDR1 SEHNR, CDR2 FQNEAQ (reference sequence). The germline V and J ends were trimmed by 1 base and 3 bases, with 10 bases remaining between them. The CDR3 loop spans 14 amino acids. The entire variable domain, with the rest obtained from reference TRBV7-9 and TRBJ2-7, is as follows: DTGVSQNPRHKITKRGQNVTFRCDPISEHNRLYWYRQTLGQGPEFLTYFQNEAQLEKSRLLSDRFSAERPKGSFSTLEIQRTEQGDSAMYLCASSLGGYSYEQYFGPGTRLTVT.